This T cell receptor beta chain was captured in a study of a mutant IDH1 vaccine in newly diagnosed glioma. Study context: Before enrollment, patients got radiotherapy alone, temozolomide alone, or mostly the combination.

Looked up from germline, CDR1 is SNHLY and CDR2 is FYNNEI. Trimming took off 7 bases at V and 2 bases at J, with 14 bases between the two ends. This CDR3 is built from 14 residues. The study's findings and limits: Roughly 93% of patients showed vaccine-induced immune responses across multiple MHC alleles.

Produced via immunoSEQ multiplex PCR; TCRdb's table is partial and in-frame only. This sample has approximately 27,000 clones, with 80% to 90% found just once. On this clone itself: No antigen is known for it.

Noted time point: week 5, during vaccination. One vaccine dose held 300 ug of mutant IDH1 20-mer peptide and came with topical imiquimod. Sequencing was performed on PBMCs, taken from a glioma patient whose treatment included an IDH1 peptide vaccine. The rearrangement uses TRBV2 and TRBJ1-1, with D possibly matching TRBD1 (6 bases). The TCR was taken from a man younger than 35 with glioma. The CDR3 nucleotides are TGTGCCAGCAAGGGGGGCGCTCCTAACACTGAAGCTTTCTTT. Translated, it gives CASKGGAPNTEAFF.